A single sample is the source of the 22 T cell receptor beta chains below, sequenced in a study of T cells after yellow fever vaccination. TCRdb re-analysed the 5' RACE reads in MiXCR, keeping a single row per CDR3 protein. The table has nearly 70,000 distinct CDR3 sequences, around 7% seen once. The material sequenced was CD8+ T cells sorted from PBMCs, taken more than 35 days after the first yellow fever vaccination. The receptor set was obtained from a man between 18 and 29 years old who received the YFV17D yellow fever vaccine.

There are many counts of this clonotype. The V gene is TRBV29-1, the J gene TRBJ2-5; 10 positions match TRBD2. Trimming cost V 3 bases and J 4 bases; bases outside gene matches: 5. Per germline, CDR1 SQVTM and CDR2 ANQGSEA. The CDR3 is made up of 14 amino acids. DNA for the CDR3: TGCAGCGTTGAGCTAGCGGGGGTAGGAGAGACCCAGTACTTC. The encoded protein is CSVELAGVGETQYF.

This clonotype was found many times. The rearrangement uses TRBV12-3 or TRBV12-4 and TRBJ2-1; D is unclear. V was shortened by 3 bases and J by 5 bases, with 5 bases between the two germline ends. This CDR3 region has 12 residues. Here the CDR3 reads CASSFRDNEQFF. CDR3 coding DNA: TGTGCCAGCAGTTTTAGGGACAATGAGCAGTTCTTC.

This clonotype was observed many times. The gene calls are TRBV4-1 and TRBJ2-2, with 9 bases identical to TRBD2. Germline CDR1 is MGHRA and CDR2 is YSYEKL. V shed 4 bases, J shed 5 bases, and the junction held 8 bases outside the gene matches. CDR3 size: 16 residues. CDR3 amino acids: CASSPPGGGETGELFF. CDR3 coding DNA: TGCGCCAGCAGCCCCCCGGGCGGGGGGGAAACCGGGGAGCTGTTTTTT.

This clonotype has a count of ten or more. The chain joins TRBV20-1 to TRBJ2-3; D uncertain. The length of the CDR3 is 17 residues. Germline lookup yields CDR1 DFQATT and CDR2 SNEGSKA (reference sequence). V was cut by 0 bases and J by 0 bases, with 16 bases left in between. The CDR3 loop reads CSARDTGFSLSTDTQYF. DNA of the CDR3: TGCAGTGCTAGAGATACGGGTTTTTCCCTTAGCACAGATACGCAGTATTTT.

The chain joins TRBV28 to TRBJ2-1; maybe TRBD1 (5 bases). CDR1 and CDR2 (germline): MDHEN, SYDVKM. V dropped 4 bases and J dropped 4 bases, with 8 bases sitting between them. The CDR3 covers 13 residues. The CDR3 DNA reads as TGTGCCAGCAGTTCCAGGGAATACAATGAGCAGTTCTTC. Its translation is CASSSREYNEQFF.

This clonotype was counted many times. The chain links TRBV29-1 to TRBJ2-2, with D perhaps matching TRBD1 (5 bases). The CDR3 sequence is 13 residues long. With 6 bases removed from V and 0 bases from J, the gap between germline ends came to 8 bases. CDR1 SQVTM and CDR2 ANQGSEA come from the germline V gene. CDR3 sequence: CSVDSSNTGELFF. The CDR3, as DNA: TGCAGCGTCGACAGCTCGAACACCGGGGAGCTGTTTTTT.

This clonotype was detected many times. The CDR3 nucleotides are TGTGCCAGCAGCTTCGGGGGGCGGGACACAGATACGCAGTATTTT. It yields the protein CASSFGGRDTDTQYF. The chain is built from TRBV7-2 and TRBJ2-3, with a weak D call TRBD2 (7 bases). Trimming cost V 3 bases and J 2 bases, with 12 bases left between them. The CDR3 totals 15 residues. Germline CDR1 is SGHTA and CDR2 is FQGNSA.

This clonotype showed up many times. At one end the junction does not follow the germline gene, possibly because of a read error. The V call is TRBV5-1, the J call TRBJ2-1, with D possibly being TRBD2 (6 bases). The CDR3 runs 12 residues. Germline loops: CDR1 SGHRS, CDR2 YFSETQ. CDR3 loop: CASSPDYYEQFF. The CDR3 DNA follows: TGCGCCAGCAGCCCGGACTACTATGAGCAGTTCTTC.

Ten or more counts support this clonotype. The rearrangement joins TRBV20-1 to TRBJ1-4; D gene ambiguous. Deletions cut 0 bases from V and 4 bases from J, with 6 bases between. This CDR3 contains 13 residues. Germline V lookup: CDR1 DFQATT, CDR2 SNEGSKA (reference sequence). CDR3 nucleotides: TGCAGTGCTAGAGATGGTTATAATGAAAAACTGTTTTTT. Its translation: CSARDGYNEKLFF.

Ten or more counts support this clonotype. The rearrangement uses TRBV9 and TRBJ2-5, with 8 bases aligning to TRBD2. CDR1 SGDLS and CDR2 YYNGEE come from the germline V gene. CDR3 length: 14 residues. V lost 0 bases, J lost 5 bases, and 3 bases stayed unmatched. For the CDR3, the DNA is TGTGCCAGCAGCGTAGCGGGGGGGTCTGAGACCCAGTACTTC. It yields the protein CASSVAGGSETQYF.

This clonotype was observed a few times. The genes are TRBV7-8 and TRBJ2-6, with D uncertain. Trimming stripped 1 base from V and 1 base from J, with 17 bases between. Germline CDR1 reads SGHVS; CDR2 reads FQNEAQ. The length of the CDR3 is 19 residues. The CDR3 sequence: CASSLVSGTVRSGANVLTF. The CDR3 nucleotides read TGTGCCAGCAGCTTAGTAAGTGGCACAGTGAGGTCTGGGGCCAACGTCCTGACTTTC.

This clonotype was found many times. V usage is TRBV6-5 and J usage is TRBJ1-5; D possibly corresponds to TRBD1 (5 bases). Trimming cost V 7 bases and J 1 base, with 11 bases left between them. Germline V gene lookup returns CDR1 MNHEY and CDR2 SVGAGI. The CDR3 runs to 14 residues. CDR3 coding DNA: TGTGCCAGCAAGAACCGGGACAGCAATCAGCCCCAGCATTTT. Translation: CASKNRDSNQPQHF.

This clonotype was found a few times. The chain employs TRBV29-1 and TRBJ1-1; no firm D call. In germline, CDR1 is SQVTM, CDR2 ANQGSEA. V lost 2 bases and J lost 5, with 6 bases in between. The CDR3 contains 11 residues. CDR3 sequence reads: CSVEWVTEAFF. CDR3 nucleotide sequence: TGCAGCGTTGAATGGGTAACTGAAGCTTTCTTT. Full variable domain (outside the CDR3, taken from reference TRBV29-1 and TRBJ1-1): SAVISQKPSRDICQRGTSLTIQCQVDSQVTMMFWYRQQPGQSLTLIATANQGSEATYESGFVIDKFPISRPNLTFSTLTVSNMSPEDSSIYLCSVEWVTEAFFGQGTRLTVV.

This clonotype showed up many times. The chain carries TRBV9 and TRBJ1-3; D gene unclear. The germline V gene has CDR1 SGDLS and CDR2 YYNGEE. The CDR3 sequence is 15 residues long. V was clipped by 0 bases and J by 0 bases, with 7 bases between them. The DNA for the CDR3 is TGTGCCAGCAGCGTAGACCTCCACTCTGGAAACACCATATATTTT. This encodes CASSVDLHSGNTIYF. The full variable domain, its missing parts supplied by reference TRBV9 and TRBJ1-3, is DSGVTQTPKHLITATGQRVTLRCSPRSGDLSVYWYQQSLDQGLQFLIQYYNGEERAKGNILERFSAQQFPDLHSELNLSSLELGDSALYFCASSVDLHSGNTIYFGEGSWLTVV.

This clonotype was recorded many times. The V call is TRBV5-1, the J call TRBJ1-1; 8 bases line up with TRBD1. The CDR3 covers 18 residues. V dropped 4 bases and J dropped 1; count of bases not matched to a gene: 15. From germline, CDR1 is SGHRS and CDR2 YFSETQ. In nucleotides, the CDR3 is TGCGCCAGCAGCCCCACCCCATGGCAGGGGGCTAAGAACACTGAAGCTTTCTTT. Its protein is CASSPTPWQGAKNTEAFF.

This clonotype occurred many times. The germline gene is not matched at one end of the junction; a read error may be the cause. The CDR3 bases are TGTGCTAGCAGCTTAGATTTAGCGGGGCAGGGGGCCAAAAACATTCAGTACTTC. It translates to CASSLDLAGQGAKNIQYF. The chain is built from TRBV7-7 and TRBJ2-4, with TRBD2 matching over 8 bases. The germline CDR1 and CDR2 sequences are SSHAT and FNYEAQ (reference sequence). The CDR3 contains 18 residues.

This clonotype was seen repeatedly, ten times or more. V gene TRBV6-2 or TRBV6-3 combines with J gene TRBJ2-7; the D is unclear. Germline V gene lookup returns CDR1 MNHEY and CDR2 SVGEGT. The germline V and J ends were trimmed by 3 bases and 0 bases, with 3 bases remaining between them. This CDR3 is 12 amino acids long. The CDR3 reads CASSYDSYEQYF. For the CDR3, the DNA is TGTGCCAGCAGTTATGACTCCTACGAGCAGTACTTC.

This clonotype was observed many times. CDR3 DNA sequence: TGTGCCAGCAGTTACTCGAGGACCAGTAAGACCCAGTACTTC. Its translation is CASSYSRTSKTQYF. This rearrangement joins TRBV6-2 or TRBV6-3 to TRBJ2-5; D is uncertain. V lost 0 bases and J lost 6, with 11 bases in between. The CDR3 covers 14 residues. Germline CDR1 and CDR2: MNHEY and SVGEGT.

This clonotype was seen many times. J is TRBJ2-1 and V is TRBV5-1; D might be TRBD1 (6 bases). The V gene's germline CDR1 is SGHRS and CDR2 YFSETQ. Between the trimmed V and J ends, which lost 3 bases and 7 bases, there was a span of 17 bases. The CDR3 has 15 amino acids. The CDR3 DNA sequence: TGCGCCAGCAGCTCGGCCAGGTCAGGGGTGAATGAGCAGTTCTTC. Protein sequence: CASSSARSGVNEQFF.

This clonotype was seen at least ten times. V gene TRBV6-5 combines with J gene TRBJ2-2; D not certain. Between the trimmed V and J ends, which lost 2 bases and 3 bases, there was a span of 7 bases. CDR1 MNHEY and CDR2 SVGAGI come from the germline V gene. The CDR3 has 14 residues. For the CDR3, the DNA is TGTGCCAGCAGTTACCTGGTCGACACCGGGGAGCTGTTTTTT. It yields the protein CASSYLVDTGELFF.

The chain links TRBV19 to TRBJ2-1; 9 nucleotides match TRBD2. The CDR3 has 15 residues. CDR1 LNHDA and CDR2 SQIVND come from the germline V gene (reference sequence). The V gene end was trimmed by 7 bases and the J gene end by 7 bases; junction bases not matched to a gene: 11. The CDR3 nucleotides read TGTGCCAGTAACCCTCGCGGGGGGGCCGCAAATGAGCAGTTCTTC. Translating it yields CASNPRGGAANEQFF.

This clonotype was picked up many times. The chain joins TRBV12-3 or TRBV12-4 to TRBJ2-3; D is ambiguous. There are 12 residues in the CDR3. Trimming took 3 bases from V and 5 from J, leaving 6 bases between them. Written as DNA, the CDR3 is TGTGCCAGCAGTTTCGTTGGAGATACGCAGTATTTT. It is translated as CASSFVGDTQYF.